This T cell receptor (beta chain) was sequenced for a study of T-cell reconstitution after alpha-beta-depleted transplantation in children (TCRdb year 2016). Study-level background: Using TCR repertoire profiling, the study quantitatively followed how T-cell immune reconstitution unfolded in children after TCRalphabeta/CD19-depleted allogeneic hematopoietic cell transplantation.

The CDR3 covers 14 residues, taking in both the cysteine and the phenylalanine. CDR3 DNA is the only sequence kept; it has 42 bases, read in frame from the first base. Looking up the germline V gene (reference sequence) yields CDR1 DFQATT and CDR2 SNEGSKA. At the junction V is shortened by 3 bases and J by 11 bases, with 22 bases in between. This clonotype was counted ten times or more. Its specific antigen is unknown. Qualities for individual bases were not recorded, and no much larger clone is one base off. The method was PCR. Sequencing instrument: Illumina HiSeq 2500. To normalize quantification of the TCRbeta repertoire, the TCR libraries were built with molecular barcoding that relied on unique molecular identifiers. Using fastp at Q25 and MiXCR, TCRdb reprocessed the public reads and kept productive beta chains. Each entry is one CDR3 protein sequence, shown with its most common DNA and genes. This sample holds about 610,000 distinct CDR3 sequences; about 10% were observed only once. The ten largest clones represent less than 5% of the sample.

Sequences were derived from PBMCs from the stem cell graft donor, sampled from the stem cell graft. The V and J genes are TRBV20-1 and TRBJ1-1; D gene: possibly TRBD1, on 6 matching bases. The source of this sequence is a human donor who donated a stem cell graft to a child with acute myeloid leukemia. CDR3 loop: CSARGQQEPLGAFF. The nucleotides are TGCAGTGCTAGGGGACAACAGGAGCCCTTAGGGGCTTTCTTT.